The sequence of this TCR beta chain was determined in a study of blood T cell repertoires in COVID-19. This CDR3 region has 14 residues. The V gene's germline CDR1 is LNHDA and CDR2 SQIVND (reference sequence). V was clipped by 3 bases and J by 9 bases, with 15 bases between them. In the study's own analysis: The authors estimated nucleated cell counts from reference gene primer amplification. Generated by immunoSEQ multiplex PCR, the TCRdb table keeps only in-frame clones and is missing some. V and J calls and clone size are copied from that table; D and trimming were computed from the DNA. Of 400,000 or so clones listed, around 91% are singletons. Living in 20 to 30 US areas, the participants were between about 18 and 90 years of age. Categorization into cohorts depended on clinical history that participants reported. Recovered participants had two consecutive negative NP/OP PCR tests, healthcare professional clearance, or symptom resolution.

Sequencing input: PBMCs or T cells enriched from blood (not recorded which). The chain joins TRBV19 to TRBJ2-1, with D perhaps matching TRBD1 (7 bases). The origin of this receptor is a man aged 25 to 40 who had recovered from COVID-19. CDR3 sequence: CASSIARGDSEQFF. The DNA of the CDR3 is TGTGCCAGTAGTATCGCCAGGGGGGATAGTGAGCAGTTCTTC. The variable domain in full, with the rest retrieved from reference TRBV19 and TRBJ2-1, is DGGITQSPKYLFRKEGQNVTLSCEQNLNHDAMYWYRQDPGQGLRLIYYSQIVNDFQKGDIAEGYSVSREKKESFPLTVTSAQKNPTAFYLCASSIARGDSEQFFGPGTRLTVL.